The entry below describes one TCR beta chain. The table came from immunoSEQ multiplex PCR; TCRdb's copy has only in-frame clones and leaves some out. In the table there are 14,000 or so clones, 94% of which are singletons. The data are from a study of T cell clonotyping in hematopoietic cell transplantation. The junction had 7 bases not matched to a gene; V was cut back by 6 bases and J by 2 bases. CDR3 length: 15 amino acids. Germline V gives CDR1 LNHDA, CDR2 SQIVND (reference sequence). The sample consisted of PBMCs, taken 30 days after allogeneic stem cell transplant. The source is a male patient over 55 who had an allogeneic stem cell transplant from an unrelated donor, so the T cells may come from the graft donor. Some clones in this sample may be carry-over from other donors' samples. The rearrangement uses TRBV19 and TRBJ1-2, with 9 positions matching TRBD1. DNA for the CDR3: TGTGCCAGTAGCCCGGGGACAGGGAGGAACTATGGCTACACCTTC. Its translation is CASSPGTGRNYGYTF. Full variable domain (rest looked up from reference TRBV19 and TRBJ1-2): DGGITQSPKYLFRKEGQNVTLSCEQNLNHDAMYWYRQDPGQGLRLIYYSQIVNDFQKGDIAEGYSVSREKKESFPLTVTSAQKNPTAFYLCASSPGTGRNYGYTFGSGTRLTVV.